These T cell receptor beta chains were read from a single sample in a study of T cell repertoires and Cas9 in healthy adults. Only in-frame clones appear in the TCRdb table, and some are missing; sequencing was by immunoSEQ multiplex PCR. The repertoire holds roughly 23,000 clones, with about 89% as singletons. Sequenced: CD4+ effector T cells (CD127+, CD25-, CD137-, CD154-) from PBMCs; culture status not recorded. These receptors came from a human donor in good health. Both conserved end residues are part of each CDR3. Fields, in order: CDR3 protein, D gene, V gene, J gene. The D gene is left open where the match is weak.

cdr3_aa: CASSAGQGFFYGYTF; d_call: TRBD1; v_call: TRBV11-1; j_call: TRBJ1-2
cdr3_aa: CASSVGAGNTIYF; d_call: -; v_call: TRBV19; j_call: TRBJ1-3
cdr3_aa: CASSQAGQDVQPQHF; d_call: TRBD1; v_call: TRBV4-1; j_call: TRBJ1-5
cdr3_aa: CASSPQGAGSNQPQHF; d_call: TRBD1; v_call: TRBV18; j_call: TRBJ1-5
cdr3_aa: CASSEGGLEFF; d_call: -; v_call: TRBV2; j_call: TRBJ2-1
cdr3_aa: CASSPNLGAGELFF; d_call: -; v_call: TRBV18; j_call: TRBJ2-2
cdr3_aa: CASSPDVWNTEAFF; d_call: -; v_call: TRBV6-6; j_call: TRBJ1-1
cdr3_aa: CASVGSRAEKLFF; d_call: -; v_call: TRBV19; j_call: TRBJ1-4
cdr3_aa: CASSLRTESIHTEAFF; d_call: -; v_call: TRBV7-9; j_call: TRBJ1-1
cdr3_aa: CASSQAGVGPPLHF; d_call: -; v_call: TRBV4-1; j_call: TRBJ1-6
cdr3_aa: CASKHDRGTNEKLFF; d_call: TRBD1; v_call: TRBV2; j_call: TRBJ1-4
cdr3_aa: CASSWGFNEKLFF; d_call: -; v_call: TRBV19; j_call: TRBJ1-4
cdr3_aa: CASSSATGSSYNEQFF; d_call: -; v_call: TRBV5-4; j_call: TRBJ2-1
cdr3_aa: CSVDSYGYTF; d_call: -; v_call: TRBV29-1; j_call: TRBJ1-2
cdr3_aa: CAISYIDSSYEQYF; d_call: -; v_call: TRBV10-3; j_call: TRBJ2-7
cdr3_aa: CASSEDSNTEAFF; d_call: -; v_call: TRBV6-4; j_call: TRBJ1-1
cdr3_aa: CASSSLWAGTEAFF; d_call: -; v_call: TRBV28; j_call: TRBJ1-1
cdr3_aa: CASSLAYTDTQYF; d_call: -; v_call: TRBV7-3; j_call: TRBJ2-3
cdr3_aa: CASSPDRAEQFF; d_call: TRBD1; v_call: TRBV18; j_call: TRBJ2-1
cdr3_aa: CASSLVRQNQPQHF; d_call: -; v_call: TRBV5-8; j_call: TRBJ1-5
cdr3_aa: CASSPGTNRDTQYF; d_call: -; v_call: TRBV18; j_call: TRBJ2-3
cdr3_aa: CASSPGGADATVYTQYF; d_call: -; v_call: TRBV4-3; j_call: TRBJ2-3
cdr3_aa: CASSPGGLSGQGEQFF; d_call: -; v_call: TRBV4-3; j_call: TRBJ2-1
cdr3_aa: CASSLEAAETQYF; d_call: -; v_call: TRBV7-2; j_call: TRBJ2-5
cdr3_aa: CASSLRRAHEQFF; d_call: -; v_call: TRBV7-2; j_call: TRBJ2-1
cdr3_aa: CASSLGGPPNQPQHF; d_call: -; v_call: TRBV5-5; j_call: TRBJ1-5
cdr3_aa: CASSLNALNTEAFF; d_call: -; v_call: TRBV5-1; j_call: TRBJ1-1
cdr3_aa: CASPRTAANEKLFF; d_call: -; v_call: TRBV10-1; j_call: TRBJ1-4
cdr3_aa: CASSFRGEPNVLTF; d_call: -; v_call: TRBV7-9; j_call: TRBJ2-6
cdr3_aa: CASSAYGGTDNEQFF; d_call: TRBD2; v_call: TRBV19; j_call: TRBJ2-1
cdr3_aa: CASRLDAAFGEQFF; d_call: -; v_call: TRBV2; j_call: TRBJ2-1
cdr3_aa: CASSLSGGRVGEQFF; d_call: TRBD2; v_call: TRBV27; j_call: TRBJ2-1
cdr3_aa: CASTPGLAKNIQYF; d_call: -; v_call: TRBV6-6; j_call: TRBJ2-4
cdr3_aa: CASSLNQDHYGYTF; d_call: -; v_call: TRBV28; j_call: TRBJ1-2
cdr3_aa: CASRTSETTDTQYF; d_call: TRBD2; v_call: TRBV19; j_call: TRBJ2-3
cdr3_aa: CASSDGRGWDEAFF; d_call: TRBD1; v_call: TRBV25-1; j_call: TRBJ1-1
cdr3_aa: CASSRDRESEAFF; d_call: TRBD1; v_call: TRBV7-2; j_call: TRBJ1-1
cdr3_aa: CATSRDRGAGSSYTF; d_call: -; v_call: TRBV15; j_call: TRBJ1-2
cdr3_aa: CASSPTSGGIKGSTDTQYF; d_call: TRBD2; v_call: TRBV2; j_call: TRBJ2-3
cdr3_aa: CASSLEEGSSYEQYF; d_call: -; v_call: TRBV11-2; j_call: TRBJ2-7